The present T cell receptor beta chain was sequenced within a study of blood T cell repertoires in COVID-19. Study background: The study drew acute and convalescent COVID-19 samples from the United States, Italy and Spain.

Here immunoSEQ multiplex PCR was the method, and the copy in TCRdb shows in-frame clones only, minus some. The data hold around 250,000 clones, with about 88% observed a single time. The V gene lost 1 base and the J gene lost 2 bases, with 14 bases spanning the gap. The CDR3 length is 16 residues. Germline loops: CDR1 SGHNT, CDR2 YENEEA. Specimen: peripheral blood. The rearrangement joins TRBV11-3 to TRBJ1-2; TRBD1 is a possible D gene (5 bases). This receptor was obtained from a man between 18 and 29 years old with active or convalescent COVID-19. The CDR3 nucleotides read TGTGCCAGCAGCTTAGTGTCCGACAGACTGAACTATGGCTACACCTTC. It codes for CASSLVSDRLNYGYTF.